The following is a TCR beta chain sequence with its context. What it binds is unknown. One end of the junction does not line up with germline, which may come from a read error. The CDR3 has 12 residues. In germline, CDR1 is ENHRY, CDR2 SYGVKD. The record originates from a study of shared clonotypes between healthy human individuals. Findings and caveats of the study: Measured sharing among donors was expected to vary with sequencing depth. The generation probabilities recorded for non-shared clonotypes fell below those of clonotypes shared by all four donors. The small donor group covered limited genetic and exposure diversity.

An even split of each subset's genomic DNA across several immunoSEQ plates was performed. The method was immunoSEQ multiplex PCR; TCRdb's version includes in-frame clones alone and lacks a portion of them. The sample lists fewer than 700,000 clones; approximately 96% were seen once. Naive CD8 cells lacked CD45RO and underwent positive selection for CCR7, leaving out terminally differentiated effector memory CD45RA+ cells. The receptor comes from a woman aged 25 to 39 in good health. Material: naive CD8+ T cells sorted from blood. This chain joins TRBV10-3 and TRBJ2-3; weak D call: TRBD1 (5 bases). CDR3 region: CATHQGTDTQYF. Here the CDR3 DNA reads TGTGCCACCCACCAGGGCACGGATACGCAGTATTTT.